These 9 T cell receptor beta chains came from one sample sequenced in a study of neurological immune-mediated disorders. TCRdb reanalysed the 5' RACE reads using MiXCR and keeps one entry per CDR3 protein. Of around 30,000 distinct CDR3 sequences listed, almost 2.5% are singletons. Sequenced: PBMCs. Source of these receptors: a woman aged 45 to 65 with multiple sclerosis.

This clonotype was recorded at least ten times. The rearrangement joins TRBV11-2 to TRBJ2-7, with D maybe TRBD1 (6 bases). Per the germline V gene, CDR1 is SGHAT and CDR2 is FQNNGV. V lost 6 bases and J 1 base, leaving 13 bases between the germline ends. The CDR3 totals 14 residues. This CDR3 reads CASRKTDRSYEQYF. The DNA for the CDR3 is TGTGCCAGCAGAAAAACTGACAGGTCCTACGAGCAGTACTTC.

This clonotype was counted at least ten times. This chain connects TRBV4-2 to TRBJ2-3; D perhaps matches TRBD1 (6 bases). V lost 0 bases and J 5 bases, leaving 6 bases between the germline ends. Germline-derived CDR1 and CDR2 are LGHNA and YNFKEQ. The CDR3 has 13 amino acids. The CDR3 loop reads CASSQEDRDTQYF. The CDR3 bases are TGTGCCAGCAGCCAAGAGGACAGAGATACGCAGTATTTT.

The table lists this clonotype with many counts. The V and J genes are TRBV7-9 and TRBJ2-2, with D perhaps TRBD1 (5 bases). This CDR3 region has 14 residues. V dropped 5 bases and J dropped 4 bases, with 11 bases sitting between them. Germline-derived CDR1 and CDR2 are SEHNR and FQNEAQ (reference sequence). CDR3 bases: TGTGCCAGCAGCCCCAGGACAATCACCGGGGAGCTGTTTTTT. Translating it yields CASSPRTITGELFF.

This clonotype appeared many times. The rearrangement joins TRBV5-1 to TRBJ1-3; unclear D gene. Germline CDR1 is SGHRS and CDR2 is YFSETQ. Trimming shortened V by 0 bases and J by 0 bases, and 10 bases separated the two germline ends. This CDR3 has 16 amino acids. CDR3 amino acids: CASSLGFGNSGNTIYF. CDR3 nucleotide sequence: TGCGCCAGCAGCTTGGGATTCGGCAACTCTGGAAACACCATATATTTT.

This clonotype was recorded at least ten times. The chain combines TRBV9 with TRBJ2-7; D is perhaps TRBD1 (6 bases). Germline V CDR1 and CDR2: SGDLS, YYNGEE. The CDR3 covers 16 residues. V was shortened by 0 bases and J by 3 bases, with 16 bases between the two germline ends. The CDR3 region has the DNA TGTGCCAGCAGCGTAGGAGTACTCGGACAGCTCTACGAGCAGTACTTC. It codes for CASSVGVLGQLYEQYF.

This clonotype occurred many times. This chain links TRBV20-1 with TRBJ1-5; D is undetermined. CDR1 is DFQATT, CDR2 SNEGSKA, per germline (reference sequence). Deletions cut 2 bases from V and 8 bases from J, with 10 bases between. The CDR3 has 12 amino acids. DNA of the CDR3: TGCAGTGCTAGATTCGCGGTCGAGCCCCAGCATTTT. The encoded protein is CSARFAVEPQHF.

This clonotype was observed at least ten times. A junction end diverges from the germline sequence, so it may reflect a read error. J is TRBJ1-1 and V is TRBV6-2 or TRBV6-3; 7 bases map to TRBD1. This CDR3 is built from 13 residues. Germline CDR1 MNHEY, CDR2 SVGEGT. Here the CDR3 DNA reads TGTGCCACCCTTCCGACAGGGAGAGGACCCACCCTTTTT. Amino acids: CATLPTGRGPTLF.

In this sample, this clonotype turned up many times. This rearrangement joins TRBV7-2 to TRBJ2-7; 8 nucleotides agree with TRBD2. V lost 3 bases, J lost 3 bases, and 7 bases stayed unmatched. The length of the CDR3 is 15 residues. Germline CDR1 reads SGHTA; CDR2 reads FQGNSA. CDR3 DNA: TGTGCCAGCAGCTTCTTTAGCGGGGAGGGCTACGAGCAGTACTTC. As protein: CASSFFSGEGYEQYF.

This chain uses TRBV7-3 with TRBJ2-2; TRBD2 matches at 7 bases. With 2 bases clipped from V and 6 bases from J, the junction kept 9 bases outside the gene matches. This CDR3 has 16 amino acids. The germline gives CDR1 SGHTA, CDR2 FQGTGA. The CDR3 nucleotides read TGTGCCAGCAGCTTAGGTTCTAGCGGTAGATCCGGGGAGCTGTTTTTT. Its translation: CASSLGSSGRSGELFF.